This entry is about one T cell receptor beta chain. Its antigen is undetermined. The method was immunoSEQ multiplex PCR; TCRdb's version includes in-frame clones alone and lacks a portion of them. The table shows some 150,000 clones, with roughly 88% occurring only once. This record belongs to a study of T cell responses to AZD1222 COVID-19 vaccine. Study-level results: Nearly half of spike-specific TCRs reportedly go after variant regions that carry no mutations. With dominance at 160-218 and 743-854, vaccine-associated CD4 TCRs spanned spike. The peak T cell response came first, and repertoires were sampled only after it.

CDR3 size: 14 residues. CDR1 and CDR2 from the germline V gene are SGHAT and FQNNGV. The ends were cut back, 2 bases at V and 1 base at J, with 8 bases in the middle. The J gene is TRBJ1-1, the V gene TRBV11-2; D uncertain. The receptor was derived from an adult in good health. The input for sequencing was peripheral blood, taken on day 0 of AZD1222 vaccination. The chain's CDR3 is CASSLFVGNTEAFF. The DNA of the CDR3 is TGTGCCAGCAGCTTATTCGTGGGGAACACTGAAGCTTTCTTT.